This T cell receptor beta chain comes out of a study of T cell responses to AZD1222 COVID-19 vaccine. Whole-study findings and limits: Across spike, vaccine-associated CD4 TCRs were found, dominant at 160-218 and 743-854. Baseline testing showed seropositivity in only six or seven AZD1222 recipients.

Data came from immunoSEQ multiplex PCR; TCRdb stores just in-frame clones and leaves some out. This table holds more than 150,000 clones, 85% to 95% found once. Concerning this clone: Its antigen is not identified.

Deletions cut 5 bases from V and 6 bases from J, with 14 bases between. Germline V CDR1 and CDR2: KGHSH, LQKENI. This CDR3 is 13 amino acids long. The gene calls are TRBV18 and TRBJ2-7, with a weak D call TRBD1 (6 bases). The sequencing here drew on peripheral blood, taken on day 0 of AZD1222 vaccination. This clonotype was obtained from an adult in good health. CDR3 amino acids: CASSGSGASEQYF. The CDR3 DNA is TGTGCCAGCTCAGGGTCAGGGGCCTCCGAGCAGTACTTC.